The rows below give T cell receptor beta chains drawn from one sample of a study of blood T cell repertoires in COVID-19. The data were produced by immunoSEQ multiplex PCR, yet TCRdb's version contains in-frame clones alone and is incomplete. Among about 83,000 clones listed, under 80% were seen once. Sequences were obtained from peripheral blood. These receptors were collected from a woman older than 75 with active or convalescent COVID-19. Each CDR3 is given with its conserved first and last residue. The order of the fields is D gene, clone size, J gene, V gene, CDR3 protein, CDR3 DNA. The D gene is left open where the match is weak. Some rows mark clone size as missing; the rest say once, few, many or name a class of expanded clone.

D: TRBD1; size: few; J: TRBJ1-2; V: TRBV2; CDR3: CASRFGTGGNF; DNA: TGTGCCAGCAGGTTCGGGACAGGGGGCAATTTC
D: TRBD2; size: few; J: TRBJ2-1; V: TRBV7-3; CDR3: CASSLRLAGLYNEQFF; DNA: TGTGCCAGCAGCCTAAGACTAGCGGGCTTGTACAATGAGCAGTTCTTC
D: -; size: -; J: TRBJ2-1; V: TRBV5-4; CDR3: CASSLEGERNEQFF; DNA: TGTGCCAGCAGCTTGGAGGGGGAGCGCAATGAGCAGTTCTTC
D: TRBD2; size: -; J: TRBJ2-2; V: TRBV11-3; CDR3: CASSSGLAGDTGELFF; DNA: TGTGCCAGCAGCTCGGGACTAGCGGGGGATACCGGGGAGCTGTTTTTT
D: TRBD2; size: -; J: TRBJ2-2; V: TRBV5-4; CDR3: CASSFHGGANTGELFF; DNA: TGTGCCAGCAGCTTCCACGGGGGGGCGAACACCGGGGAGCTGTTTTTT
D: TRBD2; size: -; J: TRBJ2-3; V: TRBV7-9; CDR3: CASSLAGQRGAPMADTQYF; DNA: TGTGCCAGCAGCTTAGCGGGTCAGCGGGGGGCCCCGATGGCAGATACGCAGTATTTT
D: TRBD1; size: few; J: TRBJ2-7; V: TRBV11-2; CDR3: CASSLGLGQAYEQYF; DNA: TGTGCCAGCAGCTTAGGCTTGGGACAGGCCTACGAGCAGTACTTC
D: -; size: -; J: TRBJ2-1; V: TRBV15; CDR3: CATSRDPDNEQFF; DNA: TGTGCCACCAGCAGAGACCCCGACAATGAGCAGTTCTTC
D: TRBD1; size: once; J: TRBJ2-7; V: TRBV11-2; CDR3: CASRPVRGPLYSSYEQYF; DNA: TGTGCCAGCAGACCGGTAAGGGGGCCCCTATACAGCTCCTACGAGCAGTACTTC
D: -; size: few; J: TRBJ2-3; V: TRBV7-7; CDR3: CASSPARGDTQYF; DNA: TGTGCTAGCAGTCCCGCCCGCGGAGATACGCAGTATTTT
D: -; size: -; J: TRBJ1-3; V: TRBV11-2; CDR3: CASSIQVTGNTIYF; DNA: TGTGCCAGCAGCATACAGGTTACTGGAAACACCATATATTTT
D: -; size: -; J: TRBJ2-2; V: TRBV20-1; CDR3: CSASGGPGELFF; DNA: TGCAGTGCTAGTGGGGGGCCCGGGGAGCTGTTTTTT
D: TRBD1; size: -; J: TRBJ1-2; V: TRBV7-2; CDR3: CASSLRQGDGYTF; DNA: TGTGCCAGCAGCTTAAGACAGGGCGACGGCTACACCTTC
D: TRBD1; size: -; J: TRBJ1-5; V: TRBV7-7; CDR3: CASRDGQGSNQPQHF; DNA: TGTGCTAGCAGAGACGGACAGGGAAGCAATCAGCCCCAGCATTTT
D: TRBD2; size: -; J: TRBJ2-2; V: TRBV15; CDR3: CATSREGRGDTGELFF; DNA: TGTGCCACCAGCAGAGAAGGGAGGGGAGACACCGGGGAGCTGTTTTTT
D: TRBD1; size: -; J: TRBJ2-3; V: TRBV15; CDR3: CATSLDRVGDTQYF; DNA: TGTGCCACCAGCTTAGACAGGGTTGGCGATACGCAGTATTTT
D: -; size: few; J: TRBJ1-6; V: TRBV14; CDR3: CASSQVGRTGSPLHF; DNA: TGTGCCAGCAGCCAAGTAGGGCGAACAGGTTCACCCCTCCACTTT
D: -; size: few; J: TRBJ2-7; V: TRBV2; CDR3: CASSERGREQYF; DNA: TGTGCCAGCAGTGAACGAGGTAGGGAGCAGTACTTC
D: -; size: few; J: TRBJ2-7; V: TRBV5-1; CDR3: CASSLDQGNIYEQYF; DNA: TGCGCCAGCAGCTTGGATCAGGGGAACATCTACGAGCAGTACTTC
D: TRBD1; size: -; J: TRBJ2-5; V: TRBV5-1; CDR3: CASSARQGLQETQYF; DNA: TGCGCCAGCAGCGCCCGACAGGGCCTCCAAGAGACCCAGTACTTC
D: -; size: -; J: TRBJ2-3; V: TRBV3-1/TRBV3-2; CDR3: CASSQDLQGGSTDTQYF; DNA: TGTGCCAGCAGCCAAGATCTTCAGGGGGGCAGCACAGATACGCAGTATTTT
D: -; size: -; J: TRBJ2-7; V: TRBV10-2; CDR3: CASSEFLAYEQYF; DNA: TGCGCCAGCAGTGAGTTCCTAGCCTACGAGCAGTACTTC
D: -; size: -; J: TRBJ1-4; V: TRBV7-2; CDR3: CASSTTSGARREKLFF; DNA: TGTGCCAGCAGCACGACCTCAGGGGCGCGGAGAGAAAAACTGTTTTTT
D: -; size: -; J: TRBJ1-2; V: TRBV10-3; CDR3: CAISEVITNYGYTF; DNA: TGTGCCATCAGTGAGGTCATAACAAACTATGGCTACACCTTC
D: TRBD1; size: -; J: TRBJ1-2; V: TRBV6-5; CDR3: CASSIRQGEGYGYTF; DNA: TGTGCCAGCAGTATCCGACAGGGCGAAGGCTATGGCTACACCTTC
D: -; size: -; J: TRBJ1-6; V: TRBV3-1/TRBV3-2; CDR3: CASSHSDSPLHF; DNA: TGTGCCAGCAGCCATAGCGATTCACCCCTCCACTTT
D: TRBD2; size: -; J: TRBJ2-1; V: TRBV9; CDR3: CASSPGTSGGAPEQFF; DNA: TGTGCCAGCAGCCCAGGGACTAGCGGGGGGGCCCCTGAGCAGTTCTTC
D: -; size: -; J: TRBJ1-6; V: TRBV25-1; CDR3: CASTPGGLSSYNSPLHF; DNA: TGTGCCAGCACCCCCGGGGGGTTGAGCTCCTATAATTCACCCCTCCACTTT
D: -; size: -; J: TRBJ1-6; V: TRBV28; CDR3: CASRLSRSSYNSPLHF; DNA: TGTGCCAGCAGGCTATCGAGGAGCTCCTATAATTCACCCCTCCACTTT
D: -; size: -; J: TRBJ1-2; V: TRBV20-1; CDR3: CSARWQSGYTF; DNA: TGCAGTGCTAGGTGGCAAAGTGGCTACACCTTC
D: TRBD2; size: -; J: TRBJ2-3; V: TRBV18; CDR3: CASSPPTGGSTDTQYF; DNA: TGTGCCAGCTCACCACCGACGGGGGGGAGCACAGATACGCAGTATTTT
D: -; size: once; J: TRBJ1-2; V: TRBV4-3; CDR3: CASSQSPQGLMGGYTF; DNA: TGCGCCAGCAGTCAAAGTCCCCAGGGTTTGATGGGAGGCTACACCTTC
D: TRBD1; size: -; J: TRBJ1-6; V: TRBV28; CDR3: CASSPGTGGSPLHF; DNA: TGTGCCAGCAGCCCCGGGACAGGGGGCTCACCCCTCCACTTT
D: -; size: -; J: TRBJ2-5; V: TRBV10-1; CDR3: CASSPPETQYF; DNA: TGCGCCAGCAGTCCTCCGGAGACCCAGTACTTC
D: -; size: -; J: TRBJ1-3; V: TRBV10-3; CDR3: CAISDPQGGTGNTIYF; DNA: TGTGCCATCAGTGACCCTCAGGGAGGAACTGGAAACACCATATATTTT
D: -; size: -; J: TRBJ1-3; V: TRBV18; CDR3: CASSPQGSDSGNTIYF; DNA: TGTGCCAGCTCACCACAGGGGTCCGACTCTGGAAACACCATATATTTT
D: -; size: -; J: TRBJ1-4; V: TRBV15; CDR3: CATSRDLGGRGEKLFF; DNA: TGTGCCACCAGCAGAGATCTAGGTGGGAGGGGTGAAAAACTGTTTTTT
D: TRBD1; size: -; J: TRBJ2-7; V: TRBV10-2; CDR3: CASRPGTGSNYEQYF; DNA: TGCGCCAGCAGACCCGGGACAGGGAGCAACTACGAGCAGTACTTC
D: -; size: -; J: TRBJ1-4; V: TRBV7-2; CDR3: CASSSRQIDEKLFF; DNA: TGTGCCAGCAGCTCCAGACAAATTGATGAAAAACTGTTTTTT
D: TRBD1; size: -; J: TRBJ2-6; V: TRBV28; CDR3: CASSEGAQGANVLTF; DNA: TGTGCCAGCAGTGAGGGGGCTCAGGGGGCCAACGTCCTGACTTTC
D: -; size: -; J: TRBJ1-5; V: TRBV19; CDR3: CASSWGIESNQPQHF; DNA: TGTGCCAGTAGTTGGGGCATTGAAAGCAATCAGCCCCAGCATTTT
D: TRBD1; size: -; J: TRBJ1-5; V: TRBV6-7; CDR3: CATDLFPGQFRNQPQHF; DNA: TGTGCCACCGATTTGTTTCCGGGACAGTTCCGTAATCAGCCCCAGCATTTT
D: -; size: -; J: TRBJ1-5; V: TRBV4-3; CDR3: CASSQDSSNSNQPQHF; DNA: TGCGCCAGCAGCCAAGATTCCAGTAATAGCAATCAGCCCCAGCATTTT
D: -; size: few; J: TRBJ2-2; V: TRBV20-1; CDR3: CSASARVAGELFF; DNA: TGCAGTGCTAGTGCCAGGGTTGCCGGGGAGCTGTTTTTT
D: -; size: -; J: TRBJ2-2; V: TRBV23-1; CDR3: CASSQSDRRNTGELFF; DNA: TGCGCCAGCAGTCAATCAGACAGGAGGAACACCGGGGAGCTGTTTTTT
D: TRBD1; size: -; J: TRBJ1-5; V: TRBV29-1; CDR3: CSVGGQGDQPQHF; DNA: TGCAGCGTTGGGGGACAGGGTGATCAGCCCCAGCATTTT